This T cell receptor beta chain comes out of a study of glioma-infiltrating T cells after dendritic cell vaccination. Remarks on this clone: Its antigen is not identified.

Up to 2 ug genomic DNA was used for TCRB CDR3 amplification. The PCR used 60 V beta and 13 J beta primers. The table came from immunoSEQ multiplex PCR; TCRdb's copy has only in-frame clones and leaves some out. Of 55,000 to 75,000 clones listed, about four fifths were seen once; the top ten hold approximately 14%. Germline V lookup: CDR1 SGHTA, CDR2 FQGNSA. V lost 5 bases, J lost 5 bases, and 9 bases lay in between. This CDR3 region has 12 residues. Noted time point: after dendritic cell vaccination, including at tumor progression/relapse. Whole-study findings and limits: Few patients contributed both blood and tumor specimens.

This material consisted of blood, taken after dendritic cell vaccination. This clonotype was obtained from a human donor with glioblastoma. The chain combines TRBV7-2 with TRBJ2-5, with D possibly matching TRBD2 (6 bases). For the CDR3, the DNA is TGTGCCAGCAGCCTTACTAGCGAGACCCAGTACTTC. Protein: CASSLTSETQYF.